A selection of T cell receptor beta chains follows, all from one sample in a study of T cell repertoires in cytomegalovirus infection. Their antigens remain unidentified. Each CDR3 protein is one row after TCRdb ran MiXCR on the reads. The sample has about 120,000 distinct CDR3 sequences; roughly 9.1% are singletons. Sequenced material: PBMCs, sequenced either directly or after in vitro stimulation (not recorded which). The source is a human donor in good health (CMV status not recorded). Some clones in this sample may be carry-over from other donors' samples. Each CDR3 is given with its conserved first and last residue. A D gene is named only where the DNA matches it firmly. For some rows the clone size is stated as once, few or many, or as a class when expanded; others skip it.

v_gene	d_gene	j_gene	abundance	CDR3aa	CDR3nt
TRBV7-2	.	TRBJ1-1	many	CASSLRTGNTEAFF	TGTGCCAGCAGTCTTCGAACGGGGAACACTGAAGCTTTCTTT
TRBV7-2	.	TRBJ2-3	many	CASSLVAGTNTDTQYF	TGTGCCAGCAGCTTAGTCGCCGGGACGAACACAGATACGCAGTATTTT
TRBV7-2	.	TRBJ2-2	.	CASSLPGRRAGELFF	TGTGCCAGCAGCTTACCAGGGAGGAGAGCCGGGGAGCTGTTTTTT
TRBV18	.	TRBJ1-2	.	CASSPRTGAYGYTF	TGTGCCAGCTCACCACGGACGGGGGCCTATGGCTACACCTTC
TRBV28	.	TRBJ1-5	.	CASSPRGLQVRNQPQHF	TGTGCCAGCAGTCCCAGGGGCTTGCAGGTTAGGAATCAGCCCCAGCATTTT
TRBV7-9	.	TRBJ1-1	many	CASSLEGEAEAFF	TGTGCCAGCAGCTTAGAGGGAGAGGCCGAAGCTTTCTTT
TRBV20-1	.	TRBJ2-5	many	CSFDGHLQETQYF	TGCAGCTTCGACGGCCACCTCCAAGAGACCCAGTACTTC
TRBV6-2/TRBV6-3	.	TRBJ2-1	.	CASGKLLNEQFF	TGTGCCAGCGGAAAATTGCTAAATGAGCAGTTCTTC
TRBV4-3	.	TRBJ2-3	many	CASSPGSTPDTQYF	TGCGCCAGCAGCCCGGGTTCTACTCCAGATACGCAGTATTTT
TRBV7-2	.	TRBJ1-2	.	CASSTRAARTHGYTF	TGTGCCAGCAGCACCCGGGCGGCAAGAACCCATGGCTACACCTTC
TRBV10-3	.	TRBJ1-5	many	CAITDAPAGALYSNQPQHF	TGTGCCATCACCGATGCGCCAGCGGGGGCCCTTTATAGCAATCAGCCCCAGCATTTT
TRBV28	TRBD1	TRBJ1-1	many	CASIGQGDTEAFF	TGTGCCAGCATTGGACAGGGAGACACTGAAGCTTTCTTT
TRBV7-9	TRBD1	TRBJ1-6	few	CASGTPGGLLNSPLHF	TGTGCCAGCGGAACTCCAGGGGGTTTATTAAATTCACCCCTCCACTTT
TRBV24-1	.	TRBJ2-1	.	CATSDRGNEQFF	TGTGCCACCAGTGACCGGGGCAATGAGCAGTTCTTC
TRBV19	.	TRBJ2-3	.	CASSRSKGLDTQYF	TGTGCCAGTAGCAGGAGCAAGGGTCTGGATACGCAGTATTTT
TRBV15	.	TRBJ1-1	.	CATSEGGYRAEAFF	TGTGCCACCAGCGAGGGAGGCTACAGGGCTGAAGCTTTCTTT
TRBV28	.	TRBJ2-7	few	CASSSVDEQYF	TGTGCCAGCAGCTCAGTGGACGAGCAGTACTTC
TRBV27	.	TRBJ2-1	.	CASKGLEQFF	TGTGCCAGCAAGGGGTTGGAACAGTTCTTC